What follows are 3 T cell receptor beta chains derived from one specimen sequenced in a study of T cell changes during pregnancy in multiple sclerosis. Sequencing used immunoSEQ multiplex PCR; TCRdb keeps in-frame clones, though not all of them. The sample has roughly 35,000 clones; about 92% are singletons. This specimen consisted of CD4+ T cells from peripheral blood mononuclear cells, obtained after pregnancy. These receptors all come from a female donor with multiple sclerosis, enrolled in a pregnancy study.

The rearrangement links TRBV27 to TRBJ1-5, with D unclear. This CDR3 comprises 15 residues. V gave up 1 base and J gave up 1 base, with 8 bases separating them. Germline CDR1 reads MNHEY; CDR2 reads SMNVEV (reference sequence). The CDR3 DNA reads TGTGCCAGCAGTTTATGGGGAGGCAGCAATCAGCCCCAGCATTTT. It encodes CASSLWGGSNQPQHF.

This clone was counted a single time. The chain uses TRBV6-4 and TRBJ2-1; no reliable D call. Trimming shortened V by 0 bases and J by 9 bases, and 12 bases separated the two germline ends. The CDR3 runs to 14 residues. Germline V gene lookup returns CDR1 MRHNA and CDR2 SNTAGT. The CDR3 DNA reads TGTGCCAGCAGTGACTCGGCCTGGAGTGGTGAGCAGTTCTTC. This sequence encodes CASSDSAWSGEQFF.

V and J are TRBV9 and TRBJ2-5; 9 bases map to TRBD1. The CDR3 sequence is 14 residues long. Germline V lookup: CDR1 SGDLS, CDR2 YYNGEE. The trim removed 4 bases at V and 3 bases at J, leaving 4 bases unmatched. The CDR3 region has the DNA TGTGCCAGCAGCCCTTGGACAGGGGAAGAGACCCAGTACTTC. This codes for CASSPWTGEETQYF.